This T cell receptor beta chain emerged from a study of blood T cell repertoires in COVID-19. On this clone itself: Other DNA sequences of this sample code for an identical CDR3.

Generated by immunoSEQ multiplex PCR, the TCRdb table keeps only in-frame clones and is missing some. The sample records over 200,000 clones, more than 75% being singletons. The germline V gene has CDR1 SGDLS and CDR2 YYNGEE. Trimming took off 3 bases at V and 3 bases at J, with 10 bases between the two ends. There are 14 residues in the CDR3. The origin of this receptor is a man between 50 and 59 years old with COVID-19, enrolled during active disease. The source material was peripheral blood. The rearrangement links TRBV9 to TRBJ1-5; D is perhaps TRBD1 (6 bases). The CDR3 protein is CASSATGDNQPQHF. The CDR3 DNA follows: TGTGCCAGCAGCGCGACAGGCGACAATCAGCCCCAGCATTTT.